A selection of T cell receptor beta chains follows, all from one sample in a study of a mutant IDH1 vaccine in newly diagnosed glioma. The protocol was immunoSEQ multiplex PCR, while the TCRdb copy is restricted to in-frame clones and leaves out a portion. This table holds about 120,000 clones, roughly 90% found once. Their antigens are not known. This sample comprised PBMCs, obtained from a glioma patient whose treatment included an IDH1 peptide vaccine. The source of these receptors is a woman between 45 and 65 years old with glioma. Both conserved end residues are part of each CDR3. The order of the fields is J gene, D gene, V gene, clone size, CDR3 DNA, CDR3 protein. The D gene is left open where the match is weak. Clone size is not always given. Where it is, it says once, few, many or a class for expanded clones.

TRBJ1-2 | TRBD1 | TRBV7-3 | . | TGTGCCAGCAGCCCCAATCCAGGGGGCTATGGCTACACCTTC | CASSPNPGGYGYTF
TRBJ2-2 | . | TRBV10-1 | . | TGCGCCAGCAGTGACCCGACTCAGAACACCGGGGAGCTGTTTTTT | CASSDPTQNTGELFF
TRBJ2-7 | . | TRBV6-1 | . | TGTGCCAGCATTCGATTAAGTAGGAGCTCCTACGAGCAGTACTTC | CASIRLSRSSYEQYF
TRBJ2-2 | . | TRBV15 | . | TGTGCCACCAGCAGGAGGAGGGGGGCGGGCACCGGGGAGCTGTTTTTT | CATSRRRGAGTGELFF
TRBJ1-2 | . | TRBV11-2 | . | TGTGCCAGCACCTTGGGGGAGGCCTATGGCTACACCTTC | CASTLGEAYGYTF
TRBJ2-4 | . | TRBV29-1 | . | TGCAGCGTTGAAGGGTGGGTCAAAGGTGGGAACATTCAGTACTTC | CSVEGWVKGGNIQYF
TRBJ1-1 | . | TRBV5-1 | . | TGCGCCAGCAGCCGAGAACAGCTCTCGGAAGAAGCTTTCTTT | CASSREQLSEEAFF
TRBJ2-7 | TRBD2 | TRBV19 | . | TGTGCCAGTAGTATATCTAGCGGGACCTACGAGCAGTACTTC | CASSISSGTYEQYF
TRBJ1-1 | TRBD1 | TRBV30 | . | TGTGCCTGGATCCTATGGAAAACAGGGGGAAGTGAAGCTTTCTTT | CAWILWKTGGSEAFF
TRBJ2-7 | . | TRBV11-2 | . | TGTGCCAGCAGCTTAGATCTTAGTCGAGCGTTTGGGGGTAGGTACGAGCAGTACTTC | CASSLDLSRAFGGRYEQYF
TRBJ2-2 | TRBD2 | TRBV11-2 | once | TGTGCCAGCAGCGCACTTTCTAGCGGGATCACCGGGGAGCTGTTTTTT | CASSALSSGITGELFF
TRBJ1-6 | . | TRBV15 | . | TGTGCCACCAGTCGCCTTAACTATAATTCACCCCTCCACTTT | CATSRLNYNSPLHF
TRBJ1-2 | . | TRBV7-9 | . | TGTGCCAGCAGCTCCCTCCCGAGGGAGGACGGCTACACCTTC | CASSSLPREDGYTF
TRBJ2-7 | TRBD2 | TRBV30 | . | TGTGCCTGGACTAGCGGAGGTGAGCAGTACTTC | CAWTSGGEQYF
TRBJ2-2 | TRBD1 | TRBV11-2 | . | TGTGCCAGCAGCTCACGGACAGGGGGGTACGGGGAGCTGTTTTTT | CASSSRTGGYGELFF
TRBJ1-1 | TRBD1 | TRBV7-6 | once | TGTGCCAGCAGCTTAGCAGGGGGCATTAACACTGAAGCTTTCTTT | CASSLAGGINTEAFF
TRBJ1-2 | . | TRBV23-1 | . | TGCGCCAGCAGCCCACTTCCCTTGACAGATCCTAACTATGGCTACACCTTC | CASSPLPLTDPNYGYTF
TRBJ2-2 | TRBD2 | TRBV10-3 | once | TGTGCCATCAGCTCGACTAGCGGGTGGGTTCGGGGCACCGGGGAGCTGTTTTTT | CAISSTSGWVRGTGELFF
TRBJ1-5 | . | TRBV27 | . | TGTGCCAGCAGCACCTCGCAGGGGAGGCCCCAGCATTTT | CASSTSQGRPQHF
TRBJ2-1 | . | TRBV4-2 | . | TGTGCCAGCAGCCAAAGAGGCGGGAATGAGCAGTTCTTC | CASSQRGGNEQFF
TRBJ1-2 | . | TRBV5-1 | . | TGCGCCAGCAGCTCGGGGGCCGCTCCAGCTAGCTATGGCTACACCTTC | CASSSGAAPASYGYTF
TRBJ2-7 | TRBD2 | TRBV2 | . | TGTGCCAGCAGTGAAGCCCCGGGGGGCTCCTACGAGCAGTACTTC | CASSEAPGGSYEQYF
TRBJ1-2 | . | TRBV6-1 | . | TGTGCCAGCAGAATAGGTTCTAACTATGGCTACACCTTC | CASRIGSNYGYTF
TRBJ1-1 | . | TRBV7-3 | . | TGTGCCAGCAGCGCGCAGGGCCTGAACACTGAAGCTTTCTTT | CASSAQGLNTEAFF
TRBJ1-1 | . | TRBV27 | . | TGTGCCAGCAGTTTAGATTGGGGACTGAACACTGAAGCTTTCTTT | CASSLDWGLNTEAFF
TRBJ1-2 | . | TRBV5-6 | . | TGTGCCAGCAGCTTCGGGGCCGCCAACTATGGCTACACCTTC | CASSFGAANYGYTF
TRBJ2-3 | . | TRBV5-6 | . | TGTGCCAGCAGCTTGGAGGGGCAGGGAGGTAGCACAGATACGCAGTATTTT | CASSLEGQGGSTDTQYF
TRBJ1-1 | TRBD1 | TRBV27 | . | TGTGCCAGCAGCTCCATGGGTGGCAGGGGGAGCACTGAAGCTTTCTTT | CASSSMGGRGSTEAFF
TRBJ2-3 | . | TRBV5-1 | . | TGCGCCAGCAGCCCTGGGACCACAACCCGCGATACGCAGTATTTT | CASSPGTTTRDTQYF
TRBJ1-2 | TRBD1 | TRBV30 | . | TGTGCCTGGGGACAGGGGATGGATGGCTACACCTTC | CAWGQGMDGYTF
TRBJ1-5 | TRBD1 | TRBV18 | . | TGTGCCAGCTCCCCACAGGGACAGGGGCTCTGGGAGCCCCAGCATTTT | CASSPQGQGLWEPQHF
TRBJ2-1 | TRBD2 | TRBV7-9 | . | TGTGCCAGCAGCTCGAAACTTCGACTAGCGGGAGGTCGAAATGAGCAGTTCTTC | CASSSKLRLAGGRNEQFF
TRBJ1-4 | . | TRBV28 | . | TGTGCCAGCAGTTTGGGAGGGGCGCAGGCTAATGAAAAACTGTTTTTT | CASSLGGAQANEKLFF